Listed below are T cell receptor beta chains from one sample, sequenced in a study of shared clonotypes between healthy human individuals. Measured with immunoSEQ multiplex PCR; TCRdb has only the in-frame clones, and not every one. The top ten clones hold 0.3% to 0.4% of a sample with 2 million to 2.5 million clones, just under 95% of them seen once. The source material was naive CD4+ T cells from PBMCs. Source of these receptors: a man aged 18 to 29 in good health. Some clones in this sample may be carry-over from other donors' samples. The CDR3 runs from the conserved cysteine through the conserved F or W. The D gene is left open where the match is weak. Part of the rows lack a size; the others show once, few, many or a class for expanded clones.

>NA|once|TRBV5-6|TRBJ1-2
CASSVGHLNYGYTF
TGTGCCAGCAGCGTGGGACACCTGAACTATGGCTACACCTTC
>NA|NA|TRBV7-2|TRBJ2-7
CASSIRDRNYEQYF
TGTGCCAGCAGCATCCGGGACCGAAACTACGAGCAGTACTTC
>TRBD2|NA|TRBV5-6|TRBJ2-7
CASRFRGSGRKTGTYEQYF
TGTGCCAGCAGGTTCCGTGGGAGCGGGAGGAAGACTGGGACCTACGAGCAGTACTTC
>NA|NA|TRBV7-8|TRBJ1-5
CASSSAVPYSNQPQHF
TGTGCCAGCAGTTCCGCAGTGCCTTATAGCAATCAGCCCCAGCATTTT
>TRBD1|NA|TRBV7-2|TRBJ2-2
CASSLDRVFTGELFF
TGTGCCAGCAGCTTGGACAGGGTCTTCACCGGGGAGCTGTTTTTT
>NA|NA|TRBV15|TRBJ2-2
CATTGVQNTGELFF
TGTGCCACCACGGGAGTCCAGAACACCGGGGAGCTGTTTTTT
>TRBD1|NA|TRBV2|TRBJ1-2
CASTRLSTGINYGYTF
TGTGCCAGCACTCGGTTGTCGACAGGGATTAACTATGGCTACACCTTC
>NA|NA|TRBV7-3|TRBJ2-2
CASSSPGELFF
TGTGCCAGCAGCTCGCCCGGGGAGCTGTTTTTT
>NA|NA|TRBV5-1|TRBJ2-5
CASSLRTEETQYF
TGCGCCAGCAGCTTGAGAACTGAAGAGACCCAGTACTTC
>NA|NA|TRBV5-1|TRBJ2-4
CASSPLGQSMAKNIQYF
TGCGCCAGCAGCCCCCTCGGGCAGAGCATGGCCAAAAACATTCAGTACTTC
>NA|NA|TRBV7-8|TRBJ1-5
CASSLMGTQPQHF
TGTGCCAGCAGCCTCATGGGGACTCAGCCCCAGCATTTT
>TRBD1|NA|TRBV9|TRBJ2-1
CASSRQGAYNEQFF
TGTGCCAGTTCCCGACAGGGGGCTTACAATGAGCAGTTCTTC
>NA|NA|TRBV11-3|TRBJ2-2
CASSYSRGTGELFF
TGTGCCAGCAGCTACAGTAGGGGAACCGGGGAGCTGTTTTTT
>NA|NA|TRBV6-5|TRBJ2-1
CASSYRGIYNEQFF
TGTGCCAGCAGTTACAGGGGCATTTACAATGAGCAGTTCTTC
>TRBD2|once|TRBV5-1|TRBJ2-7
CASALLAGGNEQYF
TGCGCCAGCGCTCTCCTAGCGGGAGGAAACGAGCAGTACTTC
>TRBD1|NA|TRBV6-1|TRBJ2-7
CASGRTGQGYEQYF
TGTGCCAGCGGCCGGACAGGTCAAGGCTACGAGCAGTACTTC
>NA|NA|TRBV18|TRBJ1-2
CASSPAGGISYGYTF
TGTGCCAGCTCGCCGGCGGGGGGCATTTCCTATGGCTACACCTTC
>TRBD1|NA|TRBV5-1|TRBJ1-2
CASSLSGGFYGYTF
TGCGCCAGCAGCTTGTCAGGGGGGTTCTATGGCTACACCTTC
>NA|few|TRBV18|TRBJ2-3
CASSPGQITDTQYF
TGTGCCAGCTCACCGGGGCAGATCACAGATACGCAGTATTTT
>NA|once|TRBV28|TRBJ2-7
CASYSSSYEQYF
TGTGCCAGCTACTCCTCCTCCTACGAGCAGTACTTC
>NA|NA|TRBV9|TRBJ2-3
CASSDRASTDTQYF
TGTGCCAGCAGCGACCGGGCTAGCACAGATACGCAGTATTTT
>NA|NA|TRBV5-8|TRBJ2-3
CASSLVGTDTQYF
TGTGCCAGCAGCTTGGTAGGCACAGATACGCAGTATTTT
>NA|NA|TRBV28|TRBJ2-2
CASSLSGATGELFF
TGTGCCAGCAGTTTATCGGGCGCGACCGGGGAGCTGTTTTTT